Following are 6 T cell receptor beta chains from one sample sequenced in a study of T cells after posttransplantation cyclophosphamide. Sequencing was performed with immunoSEQ multiplex PCR; in TCRdb, only in-frame clones are kept and a portion is missing. This sample has 20,000 to 25,000 clones, with 86% found just once. Cyclophosphamide on days +3 and +4 followed busulfan-fludarabine conditioning and a marrow graft. Sample: PBMCs, taken after allogeneic stem cell transplant with posttransplant cyclophosphamide. The receptors come from a female patient between 25 and 45 years old who received an allogeneic stem cell transplant from an unrelated donor, was CMV-positive, and had no GVHD. Some T cells here may be from the graft donor.

This chain links TRBV11-2 with TRBJ2-5, with D perhaps TRBD2 (7 bases). The CDR3 is 14 residues long. V gave up 4 bases and J gave up 5 bases, with 14 bases separating them. Germline assignment: CDR1 SGHAT and CDR2 FQNNGV. The CDR3 DNA sequence: TGTGCCAGCAGCTCCCTGAGGGGGGGCGAGACCCAGTACTTC. Translating it yields CASSSLRGGETQYF. Variable domain in full (rest from reference TRBV11-2 and TRBJ2-5): EAGVAQSPRYKIIEKRQSVAFWCNPISGHATLYWYQQILGQGPKLLIQFQNNGVVDDSQLPKDRFSAERLKGVDSTLKIQPAKLEDSAVYLCASSSLRGGETQYFGPGTRLLVL.

The genes are TRBV6-1 and TRBJ1-5, with TRBD1 as a possible D gene (5 bases). Germline CDR1 MNHNS, CDR2 SASEGT. The CDR3 loop spans 17 amino acids. V was trimmed by 0 bases and J by 2 bases, leaving 14 bases between them. For the CDR3, the DNA is TGTGCCAGCAGTGAAGCTGTTGGCAGGGTGGGCAATCAGCCCCAGCATTTT. Protein sequence: CASSEAVGRVGNQPQHF.

The rearrangement links TRBV13 to TRBJ2-5; 12 nucleotides align to TRBD2. The CDR3 totals 19 residues. The J segment lost 0 bases and the V segment lost 5 bases, leaving 13 bases of the junction unmatched. The germline gives CDR1 PRHDT, CDR2 FYEKMQ (reference sequence). In nucleotides, the CDR3 is TGTGCCAGCAGCCCTACCCGAGGACTAGCGGGGCCTTACCAAGAGACCCAGTACTTC. It yields the protein CASSPTRGLAGPYQETQYF. The full variable domain, rest sourced from reference TRBV13 and TRBJ2-5, is AAGVIQSPRHLIKEKRETATLKCYPIPRHDTVYWYQQGPGQDPQFLISFYEKMQSDKGSIPDRFSAQQFSDYHSELNMSSLELGDSALYFCASSPTRGLAGPYQETQYFGPGTRLLVL.

The genes are TRBV11-1 and TRBJ2-3, with 7 bases fitting TRBD2. J was trimmed by 2 bases and V by 1 base; bases with no gene match: 3. The CDR3 has 15 residues. Germline assignment: CDR1 SGHAT and CDR2 FQDESV (reference sequence). For the CDR3, the DNA is TGTGCCAGCAGCTTAGGGGGGGGTTCCACAGATACGCAGTATTTT. Amino acids: CASSLGGGSTDTQYF.

The V gene is TRBV9, the J gene TRBJ2-7, with TRBD1 matching 7 bases. Germline-derived CDR1 and CDR2 are SGDLS and YYNGEE. Unmatched junction bases numbered 6, after V lost 5 bases and J lost 4 bases. The CDR3 covers 13 residues. CDR3 protein: CASRDRPAYEQYF. DNA for the CDR3: TGTGCCAGCAGGGACAGGCCGGCATACGAGCAGTACTTC.

This clone was seen just once. The chain recombines TRBV19 with TRBJ2-7; the match to TRBD2 covers 9 bases. The germline CDR1 and CDR2 sequences are LNHDA and SQIVND (reference sequence). V gave up 5 bases and J gave up 5 bases; unmatched junction bases: 7. The CDR3 totals 14 residues. The CDR3 coding sequence is TGTGCCAGTAGTTGGACTAGCGAGGACAACGAGCAGTACTTC. Protein: CASSWTSEDNEQYF.